This TCR beta chain is drawn from a study of shared clonotypes between healthy human individuals. Study findings and constraints: Sorted-subset sequencing was shown by rarefaction to be incomplete despite large depth. Naive subsets tended to show greater estimated richness than memory subsets. Sharing across four donors was highest in naive CD4 (about 5%) and lowest in memory CD8 (about 0.4%).

A note on this clone: The antigen remains undetermined.

Method: immunoSEQ multiplex PCR; TCRdb's copy keeps in-frame clones and lacks some. The sample has 550,000 to 700,000 clones, 73% seen once. Into CD45RA+ naive and CD45RA-negative memory subsets, the CD4+ cells were split. This receptor was taken from a woman aged 25 to 39 in good health. Specimen: memory CD4+ T cells sorted from blood. Subset specified: CD45RA-negative fraction.

CDR3 nucleotide sequence: TGTGCCAGCAGTTACGCCGAGAGGACACCGAAACGCCTTAATCAGCCCCAGCATTTT. This gives the protein CASSYAERTPKRLNQPQHF. This rearrangement joins TRBV6-7 to TRBJ1-5; D is possibly TRBD1 (5 bases). TRBV6-7 falls under the ORF class, with uncertain function. V lost 2 bases and J lost 4, with 24 bases in between. The CDR3 has 19 amino acids.